These 21 T cell receptor beta chains originate from one sample sequenced in a study of OX40 agonist ivuxolimab in advanced cancers. Using immunoSEQ multiplex PCR, the repertoire was profiled, and TCRdb retains in-frame clones only, with some absent. The repertoire holds 70,000 to 100,000 clones, with approximately 90% as singletons. Sequencing used CD4+ or CD8+ T cells sorted from blood, obtained in a trial of the OX40 agonist ivuxolimab. Source of these receptors: an adult with an advanced solid tumor such as melanoma, head and neck, liver or kidney cancer.

The chain couples TRBV7-8 to TRBJ1-3; TRBD1 might be the D (5 bases). CDR1 is SGHVS, CDR2 FQNEAQ, per germline. The CDR3 loop spans 13 amino acids. With 5 bases removed from V and 5 bases from J, the gap between germline ends came to 10 bases. The CDR3 reads CASSQGGRNTIYF. In nucleotides, the CDR3 is TGTGCCAGCAGCCAGGGAGGGAGAAACACCATATATTTT.

The V gene is TRBV6-5, the J gene TRBJ1-2, with a weak D call TRBD1 (5 bases). Germline values: CDR1 MNHEY, CDR2 SVGAGI. The V end was cut by 0 bases, the J end by 7 bases, with 12 bases between. The CDR3 extends over 14 amino acids. CDR3 DNA sequence: TGTGCCAGCAGTTACTCGGGGGATTATGGTGGCTACACCTTC. This codes for CASSYSGDYGGYTF.

The chain has TRBV27 and TRBJ2-1; D is unresolved. The CDR3 spans 14 residues. Germline-derived CDR1 and CDR2 are MNHEY and SMNVEV (reference sequence). V was pared by 4 bases and J by 1 base, with 8 bases between. The CDR3 protein is CASSYNPSYNEQFF. The CDR3, as DNA: TGTGCCAGCAGTTACAACCCATCCTACAATGAGCAGTTCTTC.

The chain links TRBV2 to TRBJ2-7; a weak D match, TRBD1 (7 bases). This CDR3 contains 16 residues. CDR1 is SNHLY and CDR2 is FYNNEI in the germline V gene. V dropped 6 bases and J dropped 2 bases, with 20 bases sitting between them. CDR3 sequence (DNA): TGTGCCAGCAGCCAAGACAGGGAGCGGGTCGCCTACGAGCAGTACTTC. It codes for CASSQDRERVAYEQYF.

This sequence joins TRBV9 and TRBJ1-2; 7 bases line up with TRBD1. The V gene end was trimmed by 4 bases and the J gene end by 1 base; junction bases not matched to a gene: 10. The CDR3 extends over 16 amino acids. CDR1 SGDLS and CDR2 YYNGEE come from the germline V gene. The CDR3 sequence is CASSTRETGFNYGYTF. The DNA for the CDR3 is TGTGCCAGCAGCACCAGAGAGACAGGGTTTAACTATGGCTACACCTTC.

The chain joins TRBV11-3 to TRBJ1-1; D gene uncertain. V was trimmed by 1 base and J by 0 bases, leaving 9 bases between them. The CDR3 is 15 residues long. From germline, CDR1 is SGHNT and CDR2 YENEEA. DNA for the CDR3: TGTGCCAGCAGCTTAGTGGTCAGTATGAACACTGAAGCTTTCTTT. As protein: CASSLVVSMNTEAFF. Based on the CDR3 plus reference TRBV11-3 and TRBJ1-1, the full variable domain is EAGVVQSPRYKIIEKKQPVAFWCNPISGHNTLYWYLQNLGQGPELLIRYENEEAVDDSQLPKDRFSAERLKGVDSTLKIQPAELGDSAVYLCASSLVVSMNTEAFFGQGTRLTVV.

The rearrangement joins TRBV5-4 to TRBJ2-3, with D tentatively TRBD2 (5 bases). This CDR3 is 16 amino acids long. Trimming removed 2 bases at V and 2 bases at J, with 15 bases between. Germline values: CDR1 SGHNT, CDR2 YYREEE (reference sequence). CDR3 in DNA: TGTGCCAGCAGCTTTGCAGACTATCTCCCCACAGATACGCAGTATTTT. Translation gives CASSFADYLPTDTQYF.

J is TRBJ1-2 and V is TRBV30; 9 positions match TRBD1. The J segment lost 8 bases and the V segment lost 8 bases, leaving 12 bases of the junction unmatched. The CDR3 runs 13 residues. Germline-derived CDR1 and CDR2 are GTSNPN and SVGIG (reference sequence). The CDR3 spells CAGEPGQGQGYTF. The CDR3 DNA is TGTGCCGGGGAACCGGGACAGGGACAAGGCTACACCTTC.

The genes are TRBV6-5 and TRBJ2-2; D not certain. Germline values: CDR1 MNHEY, CDR2 SVGAGI. The germline V and J ends were trimmed by 2 bases and 7 bases, with 8 bases remaining between them. CDR3 length: 13 amino acids. CDR3 nucleotide sequence: TGTGCCAGCAGTTACCCCTTAGACGGGGAGCTGTTTTTT. It codes for CASSYPLDGELFF.

This clone was seen once. V usage is TRBV11-3 and J usage is TRBJ2-5; 7 bases fit TRBD1. V lost 5 bases to trimming and J lost 5 bases; unmatched junction nucleotides: 17. Germline values: CDR1 SGHNT, CDR2 YENEEA. The CDR3 has 17 residues. The CDR3 loop reads CASSPVGGLARRETQYF. The CDR3 coding sequence is TGTGCCAGCAGCCCCGTAGGGGGCCTAGCTAGGAGGGAGACCCAGTACTTC.

The chain links TRBV5-6 to TRBJ1-5; D not resolved. Germline V gene sequence: CDR1 SGHDT, CDR2 YYEEEE. The CDR3 covers 15 residues. V was trimmed by 0 bases and J by 8 bases, leaving 15 bases between them. This CDR3 is CASSLGTLPRKPQHF. Here the CDR3 DNA reads TGTGCCAGCAGCTTGGGGACCCTCCCCCGTAAGCCCCAGCATTTT.

V is TRBV29-1 and J is TRBJ2-5; unclear D gene. V lost 5 bases to trimming and J lost 2 bases, with 12 bases between them. The CDR3 runs to 13 residues. Germline V gene lookup returns CDR1 SQVTM and CDR2 ANQGSEA. The CDR3 loop is CSVWLAGQETQYF. The DNA of the CDR3 is TGCAGCGTTTGGTTGGCAGGACAAGAGACCCAGTACTTC.

The chain is built from TRBV27 and TRBJ1-1; 8 positions match TRBD1. The CDR3 sequence is 14 residues long. The germline gives CDR1 MNHEY, CDR2 SMNVEV (reference sequence). V was pared by 4 bases and J by 4 bases, with 5 bases of the junction left unmatched. CDR3 in DNA: TGTGCCAGCAGTTACTCAGGGGGCCGCACTGAAGCTTTCTTT. Its protein is CASSYSGGRTEAFF.

V gene TRBV5-5 combines with J gene TRBJ2-7, with a possible D match to TRBD2 (6 bases). CDR3 length: 16 residues. Germline V gives CDR1 SGHKS, CDR2 YYEKEE (reference sequence). Trimming shortened V by 5 bases and J by 4 bases, and 22 bases separated the two germline ends. CDR3 sequence (DNA): TGTGCCAGCAGGGGCGATGGAGGGACCCGACGTTACGAGCAGTACTTC. Protein sequence: CASRGDGGTRRYEQYF.

This clone was observed a single time. CDR3 coding DNA: TGTGCCAGCAGCCAGGGAGAAAGGGTTGGCTACACCTTC. Translated: CASSQGERVGYTF. The rearrangement links TRBV6-5 to TRBJ1-2; possibly TRBD1 for D (5 bases). Trimming cost V 6 bases and J 7 bases, with 15 bases left between them. CDR1 and CDR2 (germline): MNHEY, SVGAGI. CDR3 length: 13 residues.

V and J are TRBV5-5 and TRBJ1-2, with D possibly TRBD1 on 6 matching bases. V lost 0 bases and J 6 bases, leaving 6 bases between the germline ends. This CDR3 spans 12 amino acids. Germline assignment: CDR1 SGHKS and CDR2 YYEKEE (reference sequence). The CDR3 coding sequence is TGTGCCAGCAGCTTGGACAGGGATGGCTACACCTTC. This sequence encodes CASSLDRDGYTF.

At least ten counts were recorded for this clone. The rearrangement joins TRBV10-3 to TRBJ1-1; TRBD1 matches at 7 bases. V was pared by 9 bases and J by 2 bases, with 9 bases of the junction left unmatched. The germline V gene has CDR1 ENHRY and CDR2 SYGVKD. This CDR3 is built from 14 residues. CDR3 nucleotides: TGTGCCATTTCAGCGGGGGACAGCAACACTGAAGCTTTCTTT. It encodes CAISAGDSNTEAFF.

With regard to this clone: A junction end diverges from the germline sequence, so it may reflect a read error. The V call is TRBV7-7, the J call TRBJ2-1, with TRBD2 matching 7 bases. Germline V CDR1 and CDR2: SSHAT, FNYEAQ (reference sequence). There are 15 residues in the CDR3. CDR3 sequence reads: CASSLGGSGVYEQFF. The CDR3 DNA reads as TGTGCTAGCAGCTTGGGGGGGAGCGGGGTGTATGAGCAGTTCTTC.

CDR3 in amino acids: CASSVGGSVGTPDTGELFF. CDR3 nucleotide sequence: TGTGCCAGCAGCGTAGGAGGGTCGGTAGGGACTCCGGACACCGGGGAGCTGTTTTTT. This chain joins TRBV9 and TRBJ2-2; tentatively, D is TRBD2 (6 bases). Germline V lookup: CDR1 SGDLS, CDR2 YYNGEE. CDR3 length: 19 residues. Between the trimmed V and J ends, which lost 0 bases and 3 bases, there was a span of 21 bases.

The rearrangement uses TRBV5-3 and TRBJ2-5; 14 bases map to TRBD2. TRBV5-3 belongs to the ORF category, with a function that is uncertain. V was clipped by 7 bases and J by 4 bases; unmatched bases: 0. The CDR3 consists of 13 residues. CDR3 in amino acids: CARGLAGGETQYF. CDR3 DNA: TGTGCCAGAGGACTAGCGGGAGGAGAGACCCAGTACTTC.

The chain has TRBV6-5 and TRBJ2-6; no definite D call. The CDR3 has 15 residues. In germline, CDR1 is MNHEY, CDR2 SVGAGI. V was trimmed by 6 bases and J by 0 bases, leaving 9 bases between them. Written as DNA, the CDR3 is TGTGCCAGCAGACGCGCCCGCTCTGGGGCCAACGTCCTGACTTTC. Translated, it gives CASRRARSGANVLTF.